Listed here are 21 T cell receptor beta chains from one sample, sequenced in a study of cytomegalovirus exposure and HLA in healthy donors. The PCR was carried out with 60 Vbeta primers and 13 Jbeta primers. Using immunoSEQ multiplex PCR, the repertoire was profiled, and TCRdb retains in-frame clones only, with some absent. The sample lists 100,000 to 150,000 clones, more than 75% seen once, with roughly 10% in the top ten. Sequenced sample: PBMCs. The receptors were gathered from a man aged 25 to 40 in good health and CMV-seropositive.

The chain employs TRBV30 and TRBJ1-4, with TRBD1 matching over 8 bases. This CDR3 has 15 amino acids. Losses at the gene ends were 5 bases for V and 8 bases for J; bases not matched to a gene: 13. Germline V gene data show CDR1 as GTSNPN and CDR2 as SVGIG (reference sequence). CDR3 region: CAWSNRQGTGEKLFF. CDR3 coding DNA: TGTGCCTGGTCCAACCGACAGGGGACAGGCGAAAAACTGTTTTTT.

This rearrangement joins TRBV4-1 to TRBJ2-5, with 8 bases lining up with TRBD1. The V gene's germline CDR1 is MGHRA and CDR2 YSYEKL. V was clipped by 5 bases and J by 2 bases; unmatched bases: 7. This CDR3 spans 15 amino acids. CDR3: CASSFRQGRQETQYF. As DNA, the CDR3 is TGCGCCAGCAGCTTTCGACAGGGGCGGCAAGAGACCCAGTACTTC.

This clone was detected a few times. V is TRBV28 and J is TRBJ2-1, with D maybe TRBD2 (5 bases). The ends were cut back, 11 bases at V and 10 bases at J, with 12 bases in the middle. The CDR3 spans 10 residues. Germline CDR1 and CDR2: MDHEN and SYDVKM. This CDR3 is CASGRREQFF. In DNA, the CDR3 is TGTGCCTCCGGGCGGAGGGAGCAGTTCTTC. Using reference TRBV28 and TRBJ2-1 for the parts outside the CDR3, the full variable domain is DVKVTQSSRYLVKRTGEKVFLECVQDMDHENMFWYRQDPGLGLRLIYFSYDVKMKEKGDIPEGYSVSREKKERFSLILESASTNQTSMYLCASGRREQFFGPGTRLTVL.

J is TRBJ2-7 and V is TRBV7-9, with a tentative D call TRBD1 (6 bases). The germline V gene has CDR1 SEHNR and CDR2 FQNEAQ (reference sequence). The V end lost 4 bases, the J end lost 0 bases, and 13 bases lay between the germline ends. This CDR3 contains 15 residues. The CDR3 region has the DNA TGTGCCAGCAGCTCGGACAGTATCTTCTCCTACGAGCAGTACTTC. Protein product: CASSSDSIFSYEQYF. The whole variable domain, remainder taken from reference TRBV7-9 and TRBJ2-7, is DTGVSQNPRHKITKRGQNVTFRCDPISEHNRLYWYRQTLGQGPEFLTYFQNEAQLEKSRLLSDRFSAERPKGSFSTLEIQRTEQGDSAMYLCASSSDSIFSYEQYFGPGTRLTVT.

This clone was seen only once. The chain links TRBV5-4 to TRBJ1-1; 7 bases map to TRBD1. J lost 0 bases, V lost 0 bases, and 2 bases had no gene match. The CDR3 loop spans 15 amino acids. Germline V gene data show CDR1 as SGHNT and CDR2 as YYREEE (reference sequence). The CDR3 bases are TGTGCCAGCAGCTTGGTGGACAGGTTGAACACTGAAGCTTTCTTT. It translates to CASSLVDRLNTEAFF. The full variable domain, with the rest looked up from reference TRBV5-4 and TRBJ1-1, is ETGVTQSPTHLIKTRGQQVTLRCSSQSGHNTVSWYQQALGQGPQFIFQYYREEENGRGNFPPRFSGLQFPNYSSELNVNALELDDSALYLCASSLVDRLNTEAFFGQGTRLTVV.

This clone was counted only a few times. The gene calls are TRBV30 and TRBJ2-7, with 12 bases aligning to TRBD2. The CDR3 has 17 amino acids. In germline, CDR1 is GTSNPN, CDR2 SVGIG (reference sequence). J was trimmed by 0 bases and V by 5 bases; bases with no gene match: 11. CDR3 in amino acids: CAWDQGRTSGISYEQYF. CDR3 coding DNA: TGTGCCTGGGACCAGGGGAGGACTAGCGGGATCTCCTACGAGCAGTACTTC.

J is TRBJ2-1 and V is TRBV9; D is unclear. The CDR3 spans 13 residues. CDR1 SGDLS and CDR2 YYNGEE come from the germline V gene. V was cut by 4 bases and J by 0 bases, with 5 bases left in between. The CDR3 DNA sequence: TGTGCCAGCAGCTATAGCTCCTACAATGAGCAGTTCTTC. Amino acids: CASSYSSYNEQFF.

The CDR3 protein is CASSLEYGGGTQYF. The CDR3 nucleotides are TGTGCCAGCAGCTTAGAGTACGGCGGTGGTACGCAGTATTTT. The chain recombines TRBV11-3 with TRBJ2-3; D gene uncertain. The germline gives CDR1 SGHNT, CDR2 YENEEA. V was clipped by 0 bases and J by 8 bases, with 12 bases between them. CDR3 length equals 14 residues.

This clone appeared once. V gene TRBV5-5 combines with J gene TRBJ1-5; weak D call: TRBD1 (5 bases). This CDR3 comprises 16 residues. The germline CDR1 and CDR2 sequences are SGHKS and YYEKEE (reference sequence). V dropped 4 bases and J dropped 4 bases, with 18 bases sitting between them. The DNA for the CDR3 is TGTGCCAGCAGCCCCATACTCAGGCGGGGGAATCAGCCCCAGCATTTT. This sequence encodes CASSPILRRGNQPQHF.

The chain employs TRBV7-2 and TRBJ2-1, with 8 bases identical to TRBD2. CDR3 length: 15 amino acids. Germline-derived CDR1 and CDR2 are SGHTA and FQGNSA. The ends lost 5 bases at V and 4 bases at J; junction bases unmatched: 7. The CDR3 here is CASSVWTSTYNEQFF. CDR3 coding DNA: TGTGCCAGCAGCGTATGGACTAGCACATACAATGAGCAGTTCTTC.

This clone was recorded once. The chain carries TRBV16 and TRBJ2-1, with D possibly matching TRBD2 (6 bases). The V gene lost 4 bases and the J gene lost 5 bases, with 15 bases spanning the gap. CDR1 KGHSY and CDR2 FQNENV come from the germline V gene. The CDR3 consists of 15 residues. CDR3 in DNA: TGTGCCAGCAGCCGAGGAGGGACTGGACACAATGAGCAGTTCTTC. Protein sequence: CASSRGGTGHNEQFF.

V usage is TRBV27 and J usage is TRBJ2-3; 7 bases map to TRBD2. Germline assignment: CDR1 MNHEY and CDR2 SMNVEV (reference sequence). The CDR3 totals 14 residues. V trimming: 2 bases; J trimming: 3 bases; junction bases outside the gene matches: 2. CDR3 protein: CASSLSGMTDTQYF. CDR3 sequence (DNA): TGTGCCAGCAGTTTAAGCGGGATGACAGATACGCAGTATTTT.

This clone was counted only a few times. DNA for the CDR3: TGTGCCAGCAGTTCGTTTGAGCAGTTCTTC. Translating gives CASSSFEQFF. The J gene is TRBJ2-1, the V gene TRBV25-1; the D is unclear. Trimming stripped 5 bases from V and 9 bases from J, with 5 bases between. CDR1 and CDR2 (germline): MGHDK, SYGVNS. There are 10 residues in the CDR3.

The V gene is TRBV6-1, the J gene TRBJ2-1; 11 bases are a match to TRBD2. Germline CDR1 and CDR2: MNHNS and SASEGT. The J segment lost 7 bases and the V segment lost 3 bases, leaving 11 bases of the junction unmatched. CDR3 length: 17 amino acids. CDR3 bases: TGTGCCAGCAGTGATAGCGGGAGGGTCCATCGGGGGAATGAGCAGTTCTTC. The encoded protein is CASSDSGRVHRGNEQFF.

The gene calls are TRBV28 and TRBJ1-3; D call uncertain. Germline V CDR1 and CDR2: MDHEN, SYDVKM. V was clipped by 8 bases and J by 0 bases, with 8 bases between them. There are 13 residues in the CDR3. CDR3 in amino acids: CASGDYSGNTIYF. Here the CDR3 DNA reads TGTGCCAGCGGTGACTACTCTGGAAACACCATATATTTT.

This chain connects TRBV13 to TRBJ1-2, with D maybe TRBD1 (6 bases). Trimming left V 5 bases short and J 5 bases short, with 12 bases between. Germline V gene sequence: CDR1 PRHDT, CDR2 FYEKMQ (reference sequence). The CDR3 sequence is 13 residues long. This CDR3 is CASSEQGNYGYTF. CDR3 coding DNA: TGTGCCAGCAGCGAACAGGGAAATTATGGCTACACCTTC.

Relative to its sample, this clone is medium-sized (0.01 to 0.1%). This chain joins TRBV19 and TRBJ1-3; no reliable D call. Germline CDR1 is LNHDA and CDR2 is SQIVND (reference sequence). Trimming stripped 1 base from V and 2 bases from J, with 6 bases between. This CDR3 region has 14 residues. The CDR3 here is CASSIVLPGNTIYF. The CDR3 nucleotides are TGTGCCAGTAGTATAGTACTGCCTGGAAACACCATATATTTT.

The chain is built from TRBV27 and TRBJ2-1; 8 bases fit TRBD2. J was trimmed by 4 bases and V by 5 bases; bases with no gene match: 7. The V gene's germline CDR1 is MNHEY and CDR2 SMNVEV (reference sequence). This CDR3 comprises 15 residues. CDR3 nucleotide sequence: TGTGCCAGCAGTATATTAGCGGGACTGTACAATGAGCAGTTCTTC. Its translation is CASSILAGLYNEQFF.

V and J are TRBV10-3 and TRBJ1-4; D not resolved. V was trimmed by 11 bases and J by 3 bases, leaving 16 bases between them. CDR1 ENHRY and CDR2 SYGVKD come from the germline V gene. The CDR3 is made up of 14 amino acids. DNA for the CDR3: TGTGCCTCGAGTCCTCCGGTTCCTAATGAAAAACTGTTTTTT. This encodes CASSPPVPNEKLFF.

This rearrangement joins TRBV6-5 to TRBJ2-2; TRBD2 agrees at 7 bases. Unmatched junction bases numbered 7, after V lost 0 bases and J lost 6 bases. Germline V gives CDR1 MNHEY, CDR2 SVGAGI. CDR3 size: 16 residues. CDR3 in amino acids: CASSYSPLGRAGELFF. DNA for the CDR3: TGTGCCAGCAGTTACTCCCCCCTAGGGAGGGCCGGGGAGCTGTTTTTT.

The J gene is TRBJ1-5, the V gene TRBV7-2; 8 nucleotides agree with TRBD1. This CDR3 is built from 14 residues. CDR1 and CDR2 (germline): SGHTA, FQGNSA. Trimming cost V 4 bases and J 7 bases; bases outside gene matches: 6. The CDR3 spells CASSSTGESQPQHF. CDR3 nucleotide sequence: TGTGCCAGCAGCTCGACAGGGGAGAGCCAGCCCCAGCATTTT.